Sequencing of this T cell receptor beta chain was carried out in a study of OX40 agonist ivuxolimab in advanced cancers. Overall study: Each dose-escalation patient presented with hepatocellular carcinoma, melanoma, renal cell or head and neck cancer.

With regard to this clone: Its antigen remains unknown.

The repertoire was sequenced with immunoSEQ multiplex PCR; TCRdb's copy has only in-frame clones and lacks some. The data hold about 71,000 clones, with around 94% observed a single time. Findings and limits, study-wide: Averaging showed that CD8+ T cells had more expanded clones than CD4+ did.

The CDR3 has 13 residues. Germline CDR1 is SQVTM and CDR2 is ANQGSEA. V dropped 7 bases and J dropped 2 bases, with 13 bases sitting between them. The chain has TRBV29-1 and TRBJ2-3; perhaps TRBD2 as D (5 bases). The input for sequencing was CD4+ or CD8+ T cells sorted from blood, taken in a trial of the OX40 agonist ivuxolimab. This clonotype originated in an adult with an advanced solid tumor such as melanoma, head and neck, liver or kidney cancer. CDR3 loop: CSEVSGYTDTQYF. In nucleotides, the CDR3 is TGCAGCGAAGTCAGCGGTTACACAGATACGCAGTATTTT.